This T cell receptor beta chain stems from a study of blood T cell repertoires in COVID-19. About the study: T cells, B-cell-depleted T cells, or PBMCs supplied cDNA or gDNA.

Per the original methods: How many nucleated cells were present was estimated from reference gene primer amplification. Sequenced by immunoSEQ multiplex PCR; TCRdb stores in-frame clones only, minus some. V, J and clone size derive from that table, while D and trimming were established from the DNA sequence. This table has 200,000 to 300,000 clones, nearly 90% appearing once. The germline V and J ends were trimmed by 2 bases and 7 bases, with 8 bases remaining between them. Germline V gene sequence: CDR1 MNHEY, CDR2 SVGAGI. The CDR3 is 13 amino acids. V usage is TRBV6-5 and J usage is TRBJ1-4; D remains ambiguous. The sequence derives from a human donor in a cohort sampled during active COVID-19. The sample comprised peripheral blood. CDR3 in DNA: TGTGCCAGCAGTTACCGTGGAGTTGAAAAACTGTTTTTT. Translation: CASSYRGVEKLFF.